One sample yielded the 5 T cell receptor beta chains listed below, sequenced in a study of response to subunit inactivated influenza vaccine. TCRdb reprocessed the RT-PCR reads with MiXCR, giving one entry per CDR3 protein. Altogether roughly 700,000 distinct CDR3 sequences are present, about 14% being singletons, with the ten largest covering less than 7%. Sequences were derived from PBMCs from blood, sampled 14 to 15 days before vaccination. The receptors here all came from a man aged 45-60 years who received an inactivated influenza vaccine.

This clonotype appeared a few times. The chain couples TRBV7-9 to TRBJ2-5; perhaps D is TRBD1 or TRBD2 (6 bases each). The CDR3 consists of 15 residues. The germline gives CDR1 SEHNR, CDR2 FQNEAQ (reference sequence). Trimming stripped 5 bases from V and 5 bases from J, with 18 bases between. The CDR3 DNA reads as TGTGCCAGCAGCCCCGTCCGGGGGCCTAGGGAGACCCAGTACTTC. Protein sequence: CASSPVRGPRETQYF.

This clonotype has more than one count but fewer than ten. The chain uses TRBV5-1 and TRBJ2-7, with TRBD1 identical over 9 bases. J gave up 9 bases and V 6 bases, and 7 bases lay outside the gene matches. The CDR3 sequence is 12 residues long. Germline V CDR1 and CDR2: SGHRS, YFSETQ. Here the CDR3 DNA reads TGCGCCAGCACATTGGACAGGGGCGGGCAGTACTTC. Its protein is CASTLDRGGQYF.

This clonotype was counted between two and nine times. This sequence joins TRBV11-1 and TRBJ2-1, with a weak D call TRBD1 (5 bases). V was shortened by 4 bases and J by 0 bases, with 19 bases between the two germline ends. Germline CDR1 and CDR2: SGHAT and FQDESV (reference sequence). This CDR3 has 18 amino acids. The CDR3: CASSSNLRASSSYNEQFF. CDR3 DNA sequence: TGTGCCAGCAGCTCTAACCTCAGGGCTTCGAGCTCCTACAATGAGCAGTTCTTC. The variable domain in full, with the rest retrieved from reference TRBV11-1 and TRBJ2-1, is EAEVAQSPRYKITEKSQAVAFWCDPISGHATLYWYRQILGQGPELLVQFQDESVVDDSQLPKDRFSAERLKGVDSTLKIQPAELGDSAMYLCASSSNLRASSSYNEQFFGPGTRLTVL.

In its sample, this clonotype was seen a few times. The chain is built from TRBV24-1 and TRBJ2-1; D remains ambiguous. Germline loops: CDR1 KGHDR, CDR2 SFDVKD. The V and J ends lost 4 bases and 8 bases respectively, with 14 bases between them. This CDR3 is 14 amino acids long. CDR3 coding DNA: TGTGCCACCAGTGACCGCTACTACGGCGATGAGCAGTTCTTC. It codes for CATSDRYYGDEQFF.

This clonotype has just a few counts. This chain uses TRBV4-2 with TRBJ2-3; TRBD2 matches 8 bases. The CDR3 totals 14 residues. Trimming removed 6 bases from V and 4 bases from J; junction bases left unmatched: 6. Germline V gene sequence: CDR1 LGHNA, CDR2 YNFKEQ. Written as DNA, the CDR3 is TGTGCCAGCAGTCGGACTAGCCAGGCAGATACGCAGTATTTT. This translates into CASSRTSQADTQYF.